This T cell receptor (beta chain) was recovered during a study of PD-1 blockade in mismatch repair-deficient tumors. Across the whole study: Enrolled about 2013-2017, patients had progressing, pretreated mismatch repair-deficient cancers of approximately 13 types. Study results and caveats: Rapid post-treatment expansion, then contraction, generally preceding radiologic response, marked tumor-resident clones.

The CDR3 is 12 amino acids. CDR1 and CDR2 (germline): PRHDT, FYEKMQ (reference sequence). The V end lost 5 bases, the J end lost 4 bases, and 7 bases lay between the germline ends. All patients were mismatch repair deficient, assessed by either PCR or immunohistochemistry. The TCR-sequenced patients were three responders to pembrolizumab. Profiled with immunoSEQ multiplex PCR; TCRdb holds only in-frame clones, not every one. The data show 60,000 to 65,000 clones, with more than 70% seen just once and approximately 15% held by the top ten. Worth noting for this clone: The antigen is unknown.

V usage is TRBV13 and J usage is TRBJ2-3, with no clear D. The sample consisted of peripheral blood, taken 52 weeks after starting pembrolizumab. This clonotype was sampled from an adult with mismatch repair-deficient cancer. The CDR3 sequence: CASSPVPDTQYF. The CDR3, as DNA: TGTGCCAGCAGCCCGGTACCAGATACGCAGTATTTT.